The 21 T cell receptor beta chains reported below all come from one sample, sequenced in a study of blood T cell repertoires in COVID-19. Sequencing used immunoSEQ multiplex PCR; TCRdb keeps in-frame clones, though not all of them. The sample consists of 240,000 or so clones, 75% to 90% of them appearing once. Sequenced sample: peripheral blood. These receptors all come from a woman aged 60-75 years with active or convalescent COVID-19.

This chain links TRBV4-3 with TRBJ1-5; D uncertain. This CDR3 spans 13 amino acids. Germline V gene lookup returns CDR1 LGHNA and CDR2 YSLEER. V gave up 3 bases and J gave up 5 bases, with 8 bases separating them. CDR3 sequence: CASSQHYDQPQHF. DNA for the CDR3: TGCGCCAGCAGCCAGCACTACGATCAGCCCCAGCATTTT.

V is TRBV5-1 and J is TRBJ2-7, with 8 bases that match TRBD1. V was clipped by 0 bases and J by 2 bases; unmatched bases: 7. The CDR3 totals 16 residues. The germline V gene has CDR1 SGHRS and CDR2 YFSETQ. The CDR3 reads CASSLGQGARTYEQYF. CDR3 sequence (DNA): TGCGCCAGCAGCTTGGGGCAGGGGGCGCGTACCTACGAGCAGTACTTC.

CDR3 amino acids: CASRRRPGELFF. The CDR3 DNA follows: TGTGCCAGCAGGCGGCGGCCCGGGGAGCTGTTTTTT. The V and J genes are TRBV2 and TRBJ2-2; D is ambiguous. From germline, CDR1 is SNHLY and CDR2 FYNNEI. With 6 bases removed from V and 6 bases from J, the gap between germline ends came to 8 bases. CDR3 length equals 12 residues.

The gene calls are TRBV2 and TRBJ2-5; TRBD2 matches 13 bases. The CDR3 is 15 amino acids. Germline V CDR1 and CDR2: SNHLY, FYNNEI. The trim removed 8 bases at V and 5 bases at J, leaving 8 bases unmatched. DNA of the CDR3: TGTGCCAGCCAGGAAGGGACTAGCGGGATGGAGACCCAGTACTTC. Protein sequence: CASQEGTSGMETQYF.

DNA for the CDR3: TGTGCCAGTAGTATCGACAGCCCAAACACCATATATTTT. Translated, it gives CASSIDSPNTIYF. The J gene is TRBJ1-3, the V gene TRBV19; the D gene is possibly TRBD1 (5 bases). Trimming left V 3 bases short and J 6 bases short, with 9 bases between. The CDR3 totals 13 residues. The germline gives CDR1 LNHDA, CDR2 SQIVND (reference sequence).

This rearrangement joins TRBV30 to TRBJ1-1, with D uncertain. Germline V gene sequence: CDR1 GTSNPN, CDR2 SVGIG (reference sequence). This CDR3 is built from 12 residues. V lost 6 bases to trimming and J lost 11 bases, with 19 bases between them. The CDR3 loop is CACPRGGGTAFF. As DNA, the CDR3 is TGTGCCTGCCCACGGGGAGGAGGCACGGCTTTCTTT.

The CDR3 DNA is TGTGCCAGTAGTATACGCAGGGAAAATGAGCAGTTCTTC. Translation gives CASSIRRENEQFF. The chain combines TRBV19 with TRBJ2-1; possible D gene TRBD1, 5 bases. The V and J ends lost 2 bases and 7 bases respectively, with 9 bases between them. Germline CDR1 LNHDA, CDR2 SQIVND (reference sequence). This CDR3 is built from 13 residues.

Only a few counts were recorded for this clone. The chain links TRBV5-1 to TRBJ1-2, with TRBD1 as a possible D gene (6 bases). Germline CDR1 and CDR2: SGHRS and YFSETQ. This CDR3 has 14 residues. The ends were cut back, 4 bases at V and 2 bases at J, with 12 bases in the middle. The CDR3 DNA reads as TGCGCCAGCAGCCCTTCCGGGACAAACTATGGCTACACCTTC. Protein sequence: CASSPSGTNYGYTF. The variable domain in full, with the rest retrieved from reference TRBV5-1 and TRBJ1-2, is KAGVTQTPRYLIKTRGQQVTLSCSPISGHRSVSWYQQTPGQGLQFLFEYFSETQRNKGNFPGRFSGRQFSNSRSEMNVSTLELGDSALYLCASSPSGTNYGYTFGSGTRLTVV.

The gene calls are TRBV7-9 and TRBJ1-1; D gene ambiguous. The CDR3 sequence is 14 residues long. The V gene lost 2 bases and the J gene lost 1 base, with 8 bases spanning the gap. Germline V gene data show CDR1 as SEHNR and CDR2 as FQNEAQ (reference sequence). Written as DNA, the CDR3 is TGTGCCAGCAGCTTAAGTGTACAGAACACTGAAGCTTTCTTT. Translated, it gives CASSLSVQNTEAFF.

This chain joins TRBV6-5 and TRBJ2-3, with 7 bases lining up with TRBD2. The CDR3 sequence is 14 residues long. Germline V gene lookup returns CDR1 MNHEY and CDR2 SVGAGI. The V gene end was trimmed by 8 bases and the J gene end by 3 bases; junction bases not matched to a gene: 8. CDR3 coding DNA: TGTGCCAGCGACCGCTGGGAGGGTACAGATACGCAGTATTTT. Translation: CASDRWEGTDTQYF.

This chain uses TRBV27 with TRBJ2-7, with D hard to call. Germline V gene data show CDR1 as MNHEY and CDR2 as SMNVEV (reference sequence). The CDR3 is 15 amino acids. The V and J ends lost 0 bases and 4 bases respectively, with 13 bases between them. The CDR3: CASSLSPGEIYEQYF. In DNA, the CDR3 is TGTGCCAGCAGTTTATCGCCCGGAGAGATTTACGAGCAGTACTTC.

The CDR3 reads CSASPLQVRGYTF. CDR3 nucleotides: TGCAGTGCTAGTCCCTTACAGGTCCGGGGCTACACCTTC. This chain links TRBV20-1 with TRBJ1-2, with D possibly being TRBD1 (5 bases). The V end was cut by 3 bases, the J end by 8 bases, with 16 bases between. The CDR3 extends over 13 amino acids. Germline CDR1 is DFQATT and CDR2 is SNEGSKA (reference sequence).

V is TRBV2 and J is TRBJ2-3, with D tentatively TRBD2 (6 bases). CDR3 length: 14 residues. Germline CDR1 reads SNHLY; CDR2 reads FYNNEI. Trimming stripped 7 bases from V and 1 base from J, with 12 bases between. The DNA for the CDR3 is TGTGCCAGCAAGGGCGGGGTAGGCACAGATACGCAGTATTTT. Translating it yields CASKGGVGTDTQYF.

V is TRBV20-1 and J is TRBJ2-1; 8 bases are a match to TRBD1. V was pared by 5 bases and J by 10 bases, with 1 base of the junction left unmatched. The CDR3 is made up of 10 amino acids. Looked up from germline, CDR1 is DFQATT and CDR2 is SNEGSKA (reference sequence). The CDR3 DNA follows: TGCAGTGCTTGGACAGGGGAGCAGTTCTTC. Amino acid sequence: CSAWTGEQFF.

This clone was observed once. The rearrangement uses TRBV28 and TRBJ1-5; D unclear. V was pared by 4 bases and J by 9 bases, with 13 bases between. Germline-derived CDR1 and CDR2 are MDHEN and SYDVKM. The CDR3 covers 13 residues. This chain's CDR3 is CASSSGPGMPQHF. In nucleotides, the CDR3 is TGTGCCAGCAGTTCCGGGCCGGGAATGCCCCAGCATTTT.

The DNA for the CDR3 is TGTGCCAGCAGCTTAACAGGGGGCACAGATACGCAGTATTTT. Translating gives CASSLTGGTDTQYF. This chain uses TRBV7-9 with TRBJ2-3; TRBD1 matches at 7 bases. Per germline, CDR1 SEHNR and CDR2 FQNEAQ (reference sequence). The junction had 0 bases not matched to a gene; V was cut back by 2 bases and J by 1 base. The CDR3 length is 14 residues.

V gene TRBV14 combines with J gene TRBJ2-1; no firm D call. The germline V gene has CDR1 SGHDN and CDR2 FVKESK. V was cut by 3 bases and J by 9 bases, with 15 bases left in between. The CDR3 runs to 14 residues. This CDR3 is CASSHPSGLVEQFF. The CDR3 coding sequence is TGTGCCAGCAGCCACCCCTCCGGTTTGGTTGAGCAGTTCTTC.

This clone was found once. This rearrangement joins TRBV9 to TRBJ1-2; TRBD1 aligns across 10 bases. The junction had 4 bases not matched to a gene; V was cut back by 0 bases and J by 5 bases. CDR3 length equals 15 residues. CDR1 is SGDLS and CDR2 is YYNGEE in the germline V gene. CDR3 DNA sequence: TGTGCCAGCAGCGTAGCCGGGACAGGGGCTTATGGCTACACCTTC. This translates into CASSVAGTGAYGYTF.

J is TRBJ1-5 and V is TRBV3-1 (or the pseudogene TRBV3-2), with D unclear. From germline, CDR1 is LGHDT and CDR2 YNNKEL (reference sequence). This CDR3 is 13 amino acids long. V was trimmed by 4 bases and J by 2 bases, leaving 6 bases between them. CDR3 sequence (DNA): TGTGCCAGCAGCCTAATCGGCAATCAGCCCCAGCATTTT. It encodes CASSLIGNQPQHF.

The CDR3 reads CASSPGQGISEAFF. CDR3 coding DNA: TGTGCCAGCAGCCCAGGACAGGGAATCTCTGAAGCTTTCTTT. This rearrangement joins TRBV7-8 to TRBJ1-1, with 8 bases identical to TRBD1. V dropped 5 bases and J dropped 6; count of bases not matched to a gene: 8. Germline CDR1 is SGHVS and CDR2 is FQNEAQ. The CDR3 has 14 amino acids. Using reference TRBV7-8 and TRBJ1-1 for the parts outside the CDR3, the full variable domain is GAGVSQSPRYKVAKRGQDVALRCDPISGHVSLFWYQQALGQGPEFLTYFQNEAQLDKSGLPSDRFFAERPEGSVSTLKIQRTQQEDSAVYLCASSPGQGISEAFFGQGTRLTVV.

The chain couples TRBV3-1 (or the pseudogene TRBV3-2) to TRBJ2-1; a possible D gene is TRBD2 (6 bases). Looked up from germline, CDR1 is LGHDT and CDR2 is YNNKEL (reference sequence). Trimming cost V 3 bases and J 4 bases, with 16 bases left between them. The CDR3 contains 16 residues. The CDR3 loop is CASSQGLVGWYNEQFF. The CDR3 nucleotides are TGTGCCAGCAGCCAGGGACTCGTAGGGTGGTACAATGAGCAGTTCTTC.